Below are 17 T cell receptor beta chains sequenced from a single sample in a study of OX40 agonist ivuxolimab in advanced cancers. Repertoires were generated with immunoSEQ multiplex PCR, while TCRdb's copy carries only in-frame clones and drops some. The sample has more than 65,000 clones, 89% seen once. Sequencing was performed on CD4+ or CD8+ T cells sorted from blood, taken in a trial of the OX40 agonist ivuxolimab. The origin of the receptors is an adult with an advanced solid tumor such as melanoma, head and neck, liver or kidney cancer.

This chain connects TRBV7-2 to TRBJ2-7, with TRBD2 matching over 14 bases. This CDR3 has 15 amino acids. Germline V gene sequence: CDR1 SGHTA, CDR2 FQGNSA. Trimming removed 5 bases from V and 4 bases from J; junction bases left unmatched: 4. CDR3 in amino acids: CASSPRLAGGYEQYF. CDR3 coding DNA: TGTGCCAGCAGCCCCCGACTAGCGGGAGGGTACGAGCAGTACTTC. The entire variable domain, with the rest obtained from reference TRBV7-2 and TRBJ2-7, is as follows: GAGVSQSPSNKVTEKGKDVELRCDPISGHTALYWYRQSLGQGLEFLIYFQGNSAPDKSGLPSDRFSAERTGGSVSTLTIQRTQQEDSAVYLCASSPRLAGGYEQYFGPGTRLTVT.

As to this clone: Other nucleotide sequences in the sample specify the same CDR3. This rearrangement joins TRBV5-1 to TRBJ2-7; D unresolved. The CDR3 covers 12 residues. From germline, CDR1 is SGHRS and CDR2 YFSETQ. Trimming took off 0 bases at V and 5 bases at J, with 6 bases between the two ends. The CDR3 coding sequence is TGCGCCAGCAGCTTGGAAGGGAACGAGCAGTACTTC. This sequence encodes CASSLEGNEQYF.

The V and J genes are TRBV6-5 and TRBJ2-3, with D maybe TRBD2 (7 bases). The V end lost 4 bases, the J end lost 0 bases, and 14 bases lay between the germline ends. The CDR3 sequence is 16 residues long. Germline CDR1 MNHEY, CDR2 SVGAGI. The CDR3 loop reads CASSLAGGLSTDTQYF. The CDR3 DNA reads TGTGCCAGCAGTTTAGCCGGGGGGCTTAGCACAGATACGCAGTATTTT.

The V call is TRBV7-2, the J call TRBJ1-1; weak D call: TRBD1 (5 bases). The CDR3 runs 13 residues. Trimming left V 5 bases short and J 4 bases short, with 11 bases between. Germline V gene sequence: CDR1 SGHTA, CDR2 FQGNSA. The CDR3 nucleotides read TGTGCCAGCAGCCAAGGGGTCCGCACTGAAGCTTTCTTT. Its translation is CASSQGVRTEAFF. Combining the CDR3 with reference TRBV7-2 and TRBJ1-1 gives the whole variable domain GAGVSQSPSNKVTEKGKDVELRCDPISGHTALYWYRQSLGQGLEFLIYFQGNSAPDKSGLPSDRFSAERTGGSVSTLTIQRTQQEDSAVYLCASSQGVRTEAFFGQGTRLTVV.

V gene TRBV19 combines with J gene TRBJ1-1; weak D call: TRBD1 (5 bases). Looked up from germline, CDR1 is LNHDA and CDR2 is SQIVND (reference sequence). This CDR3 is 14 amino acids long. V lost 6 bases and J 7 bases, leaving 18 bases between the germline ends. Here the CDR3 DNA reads TGTGCCAGTAGCCCGGGACGATCTAAAGTTGAAGCTTTCTTT. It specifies CASSPGRSKVEAFF.

CDR3 DNA: TGTGCCACCAGGTTGTCCCCAACAAGGCCCCAGCATTTT. The encoded protein is CATRLSPTRPQHF. This chain connects TRBV6-5 to TRBJ1-5; D remains ambiguous. Germline V gives CDR1 MNHEY, CDR2 SVGAGI. CDR3 length: 13 residues. V lost 10 bases and J lost 9, with 19 bases in between.

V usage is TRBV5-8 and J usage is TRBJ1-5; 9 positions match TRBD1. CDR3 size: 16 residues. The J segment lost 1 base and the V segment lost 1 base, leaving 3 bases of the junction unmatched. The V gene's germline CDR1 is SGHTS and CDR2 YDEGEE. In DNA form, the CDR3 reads TGTGCCAGCAGCTTGACCGGACAGGGGAGCAATCAGCCCCAGCATTTT. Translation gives CASSLTGQGSNQPQHF.

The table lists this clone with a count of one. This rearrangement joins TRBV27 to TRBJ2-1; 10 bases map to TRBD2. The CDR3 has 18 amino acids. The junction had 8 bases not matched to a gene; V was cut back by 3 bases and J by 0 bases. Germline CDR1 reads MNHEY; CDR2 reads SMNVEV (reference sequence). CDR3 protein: CASSFSLSGRASYNEQFF. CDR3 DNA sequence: TGTGCCAGCAGTTTTAGCCTGAGCGGGAGGGCCTCCTACAATGAGCAGTTCTTC.

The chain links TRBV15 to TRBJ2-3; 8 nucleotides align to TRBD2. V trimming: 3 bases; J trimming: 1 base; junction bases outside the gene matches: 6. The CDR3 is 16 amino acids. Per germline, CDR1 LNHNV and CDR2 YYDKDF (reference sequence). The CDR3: CATSRNSGRGTDTQYF. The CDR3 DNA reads TGTGCCACCAGCAGGAACTCCGGGAGGGGCACAGATACGCAGTATTTT.

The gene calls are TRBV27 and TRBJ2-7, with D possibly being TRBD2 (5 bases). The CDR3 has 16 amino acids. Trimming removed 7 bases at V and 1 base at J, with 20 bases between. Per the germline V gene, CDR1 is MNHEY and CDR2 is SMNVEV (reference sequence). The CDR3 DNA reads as TGTGCCAGCACCCCCCGAGTAGGGAGTAAATCCTACGAGCAGTACTTC. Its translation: CASTPRVGSKSYEQYF.

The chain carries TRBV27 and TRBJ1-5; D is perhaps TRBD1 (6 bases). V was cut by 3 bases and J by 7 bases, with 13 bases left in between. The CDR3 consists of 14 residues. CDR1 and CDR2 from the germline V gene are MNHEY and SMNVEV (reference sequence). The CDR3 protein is CASSFVGGSQPQHF. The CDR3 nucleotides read TGTGCCAGCAGTTTCGTCGGGGGCAGCCAGCCCCAGCATTTT.

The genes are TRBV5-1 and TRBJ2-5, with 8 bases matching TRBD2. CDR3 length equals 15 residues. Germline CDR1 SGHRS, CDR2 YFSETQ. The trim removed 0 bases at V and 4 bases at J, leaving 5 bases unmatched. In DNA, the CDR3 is TGCGCCAGCAGCTTGGCGCCGGGAGGGACAGAGACCCAGTACTTC. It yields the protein CASSLAPGGTETQYF.

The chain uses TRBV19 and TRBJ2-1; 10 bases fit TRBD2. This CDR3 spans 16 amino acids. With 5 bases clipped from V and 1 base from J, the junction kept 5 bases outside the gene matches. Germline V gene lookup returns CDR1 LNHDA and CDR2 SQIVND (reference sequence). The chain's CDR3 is CASSSAGGRSYNEQFF. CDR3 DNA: TGTGCCAGTAGTTCAGCGGGGGGGCGATCCTACAATGAGCAGTTCTTC.

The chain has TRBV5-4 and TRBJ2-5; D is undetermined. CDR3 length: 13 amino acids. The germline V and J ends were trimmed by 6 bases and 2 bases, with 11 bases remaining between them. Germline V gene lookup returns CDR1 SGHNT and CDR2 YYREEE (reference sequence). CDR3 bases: TGTGCCAGCAATCGAGGAACACAAGAGACCCAGTACTTC. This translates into CASNRGTQETQYF. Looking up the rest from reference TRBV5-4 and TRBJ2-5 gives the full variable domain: ETGVTQSPTHLIKTRGQQVTLRCSSQSGHNTVSWYQQALGQGPQFIFQYYREEENGRGNFPPRFSGLQFPNYSSELNVNALELDDSALYLCASNRGTQETQYFGPGTRLLVL.

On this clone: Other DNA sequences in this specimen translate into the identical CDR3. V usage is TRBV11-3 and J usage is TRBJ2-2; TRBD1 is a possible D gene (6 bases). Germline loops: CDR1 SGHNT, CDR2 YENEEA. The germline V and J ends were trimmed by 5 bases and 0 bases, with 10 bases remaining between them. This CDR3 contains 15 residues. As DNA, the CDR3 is TGTGCCAGCAGCCCCCGGACAGCGAACACCGGGGAGCTGTTTTTT. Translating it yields CASSPRTANTGELFF.

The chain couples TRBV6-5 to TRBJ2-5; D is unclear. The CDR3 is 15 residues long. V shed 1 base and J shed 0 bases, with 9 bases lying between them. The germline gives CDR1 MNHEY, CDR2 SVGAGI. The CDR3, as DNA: TGTGCCAGCAGTTACTACTACAGCAACCAAGAGACCCAGTACTTC. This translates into CASSYYYSNQETQYF.

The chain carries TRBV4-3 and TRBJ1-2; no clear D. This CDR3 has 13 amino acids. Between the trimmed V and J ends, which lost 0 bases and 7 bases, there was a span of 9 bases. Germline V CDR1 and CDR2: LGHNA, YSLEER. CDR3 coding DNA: TGCGCCAGCAGCCAAGATGAGGGCTTTGGCTACACCTTC. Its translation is CASSQDEGFGYTF.